The 25 T cell receptor beta chains given below trace back to one sample, sequenced in a study of cytomegalovirus exposure and HLA in healthy donors. 13 Jbeta primers and 60 Vbeta primers were used for the PCR. Method: immunoSEQ multiplex PCR; TCRdb's copy keeps in-frame clones and lacks some. The table for this sample gives around 46,000 clones. Specimen: PBMCs. Source of these receptors: a woman in her forties in good health and CMV-seronegative.

In nucleotides, the CDR3 is TGTGCCAGCAGCTCGAACAGGGAGCATGAGCAGTTCTTC. This encodes CASSSNREHEQFF. V is TRBV7-2 and J is TRBJ2-1; possibly TRBD1 for D (6 bases). This CDR3 comprises 13 residues. Germline-derived CDR1 and CDR2 are SGHTA and FQGNSA. V shed 4 bases and J shed 8 bases, with 12 bases lying between them. The variable domain in full, with the rest retrieved from reference TRBV7-2 and TRBJ2-1, is GAGVSQSPSNKVTEKGKDVELRCDPISGHTALYWYRQSLGQGLEFLIYFQGNSAPDKSGLPSDRFSAERTGGSVSTLTIQRTQQEDSAVYLCASSSNREHEQFFGPGTRLTVL.

The gene calls are TRBV5-1 and TRBJ1-1, with D possibly being TRBD1 (5 bases). The V end was cut by 0 bases, the J end by 4 bases, with 13 bases between. The CDR3 contains 15 residues. CDR1 is SGHRS, CDR2 YFSETQ, per germline. CDR3 DNA: TGCGCCAGCAGCTTGGGGGGGATAGCGGGCACTGAAGCTTTCTTT. Its protein is CASSLGGIAGTEAFF.

The chain links TRBV5-4 to TRBJ2-3; TRBD2 aligns across 13 bases. With V trimmed by 5 bases and J by 4 bases, 7 bases remained unmatched. The CDR3 length is 16 residues. The germline CDR1 and CDR2 sequences are SGHNT and YYREEE (reference sequence). In DNA, the CDR3 is TGTGCCAGCAGGCCTGGACTAGCGGGAGACTCAGATACGCAGTATTTT. Translated: CASRPGLAGDSDTQYF.

V gene TRBV9 combines with J gene TRBJ1-1; possible D gene TRBD1, 6 bases. CDR3 length: 14 amino acids. The germline CDR1 and CDR2 sequences are SGDLS and YYNGEE. Trimming removed 3 bases from V and 4 bases from J, with 13 bases in between. The CDR3: CASSAYREGTEAFF. In nucleotides, the CDR3 is TGTGCCAGCAGCGCATACAGGGAGGGCACTGAAGCTTTCTTT.

The rearrangement uses TRBV7-9 and TRBJ1-2; the match to TRBD1 covers 7 bases. Losses at the gene ends were 3 bases for V and 5 bases for J; bases not matched to a gene: 12. The CDR3 covers 16 residues. CDR1 and CDR2 (germline): SEHNR, FQNEAQ (reference sequence). This CDR3 reads CASSFTPGQKTYGYTF. CDR3 nucleotides: TGTGCCAGCAGCTTCACCCCGGGACAGAAGACTTATGGCTACACCTTC.

The V call is TRBV28, the J call TRBJ1-2, with TRBD1 identical over 9 bases. Germline V CDR1 and CDR2: MDHEN, SYDVKM. This CDR3 region has 17 residues. Germline trimming cut 7 bases from V and 3 bases from J; bases unmatched to any gene: 15. The CDR3 bases are TGTGCCAGCACTTTTATATCCTTAACAGGGGGCGACTATGGCTACACCTTC. It specifies CASTFISLTGGDYGYTF.

This chain joins TRBV2 and TRBJ1-5, with 12 bases fitting TRBD1. J was trimmed by 1 base and V by 4 bases; bases with no gene match: 5. Per germline, CDR1 SNHLY and CDR2 FYNNEI. CDR3 length: 17 residues. The CDR3 region has the DNA TGTGCCAGCAGTGGGGACAGGGGGCCAAGAAGCAATCAGCCCCAGCATTTT. This translates into CASSGDRGPRSNQPQHF.

The chain joins TRBV4-1 to TRBJ2-1, with 10 bases aligning to TRBD1. The V segment lost 3 bases and the J segment 5 bases; nucleotides outside the gene matches: 7. Per the germline V gene, CDR1 is MGHRA and CDR2 is YSYEKL. The CDR3 runs to 16 residues. CDR3 in amino acids: CASSHPDRGRNNEQFF. The CDR3, as DNA: TGCGCCAGCAGCCATCCCGACAGGGGGCGCAACAATGAGCAGTTCTTC.

The gene calls are TRBV6-5 and TRBJ1-1; D is perhaps TRBD1 (6 bases). The CDR3 totals 15 residues. Deletions cut 6 bases from V and 6 bases from J, with 20 bases between. Germline V CDR1 and CDR2: MNHEY, SVGAGI. This CDR3 is CASRFRDTRRSEAFF. DNA for the CDR3: TGTGCCAGCAGATTTCGGGACACCAGGAGGTCTGAAGCTTTCTTT.

V usage is TRBV27 and J usage is TRBJ1-2, with 8 bases lining up with TRBD1. V shed 5 bases and J 4 bases; nucleotides not matched to a gene: 12. This CDR3 comprises 16 residues. Per the germline V gene, CDR1 is MNHEY and CDR2 is SMNVEV (reference sequence). CDR3 coding DNA: TGTGCCAGCAGTGTAATTGGCGTCAGGGGGCCCTATGGCTACACCTTC. Its translation: CASSVIGVRGPYGYTF.

The rearrangement links TRBV18 to TRBJ2-7; weak D call: TRBD1 (6 bases). The V gene's germline CDR1 is KGHSH and CDR2 LQKENI. With 3 bases removed from V and 3 bases from J, the gap between germline ends came to 15 bases. The CDR3 consists of 15 residues. The CDR3 loop reads CASSPSGTRSYEQYF. The CDR3 region has the DNA TGTGCCAGCTCACCCTCCGGGACAAGGAGCTACGAGCAGTACTTC.

The chain joins TRBV6-5 to TRBJ2-7; 9 bases agree with TRBD1. The germline CDR1 and CDR2 sequences are MNHEY and SVGAGI. The CDR3 contains 13 residues. With V trimmed by 5 bases and J by 7 bases, 6 bases remained unmatched. The CDR3 nucleotides are TGTGCCAGCAGTCCCGGACAGGGGTCAGAGCAGTACTTC. Protein sequence: CASSPGQGSEQYF.

The chain has TRBV4-2 and TRBJ1-5; no clear D gene. The CDR3 totals 12 residues. In germline, CDR1 is LGHNA, CDR2 YNFKEQ. V was shortened by 6 bases and J by 6 bases, with 9 bases between the two germline ends. CDR3 sequence: CASSPSGQPQHF. In nucleotides, the CDR3 is TGTGCCAGCAGTCCTAGCGGTCAGCCCCAGCATTTT.

The chain uses TRBV19 and TRBJ1-5; the D gene is possibly TRBD1 (5 bases). Deletions cut 6 bases from V and 0 bases from J, with 12 bases between. CDR3 length: 15 amino acids. The V gene's germline CDR1 is LNHDA and CDR2 SQIVND (reference sequence). The CDR3 DNA follows: TGTGCCAGTAGGTTGAGACAGAATAGCAATCAGCCCCAGCATTTT. Amino acid sequence: CASRLRQNSNQPQHF.

This chain connects TRBV6-5 to TRBJ1-3; no reliable D call. V was clipped by 2 bases and J by 4 bases, with 9 bases between them. Germline V gives CDR1 MNHEY, CDR2 SVGAGI. This CDR3 is 14 amino acids long. CDR3 sequence (DNA): TGTGCCAGCAGTTACGCGGGGTCCGGAAACACCATATATTTT. Its translation: CASSYAGSGNTIYF.

The rearrangement links TRBV5-1 to TRBJ1-5, with D possibly matching TRBD1 (5 bases). The CDR3 contains 14 residues. The V end was cut by 3 bases, the J end by 4 bases, with 11 bases between. The germline gives CDR1 SGHRS, CDR2 YFSETQ. The CDR3 bases are TGCGCCAGCAGCTGGGGGGACGGGAATCAGCCCCAGCATTTT. This sequence encodes CASSWGDGNQPQHF.

The chain links TRBV13 to TRBJ2-1; D might be TRBD2 (6 bases). From germline, CDR1 is PRHDT and CDR2 FYEKMQ (reference sequence). CDR3 length: 11 residues. Trimming took 5 bases from V and 9 from J, leaving 8 bases between them. As DNA, the CDR3 is TGTGCCAGCAGCCGAGCGGGTGAGCAGTTCTTC. This encodes CASSRAGEQFF.

The CDR3 here is CASSDGASGRGHEQYF. In nucleotides, the CDR3 is TGTGCCAGCAGTGACGGGGCTAGCGGGAGGGGCCACGAGCAGTACTTC. The rearrangement joins TRBV2 to TRBJ2-5; TRBD2 matches at 12 bases. The J call may be mistaken, given a closer DNA end match to TRBJ2-7. The germline V gene encodes CDR1 SNHLY and CDR2 FYNNEI. CDR3 size: 16 residues.

The chain combines TRBV4-3 with TRBJ1-5; 10 nucleotides align to TRBD1. V lost 5 bases and J lost 4; bases outside the gene matches: 5. Germline V gene lookup returns CDR1 LGHNA and CDR2 YSLEER. This CDR3 region has 15 residues. CDR3 nucleotides: TGCGCCAGCAGCACCCGGGACAGGGGAAATCAGCCCCAGCATTTT. This translates into CASSTRDRGNQPQHF.

J is TRBJ1-1 and V is TRBV2; D might be TRBD1 (5 bases). The CDR3 is made up of 16 amino acids. CDR1 SNHLY and CDR2 FYNNEI come from the germline V gene. Trimming took off 3 bases at V and 2 bases at J, with 16 bases between the two ends. CDR3 sequence reads: CASSDRRAGINTEAFF. CDR3 DNA sequence: TGTGCCAGCAGTGATCGCAGGGCGGGGATAAACACTGAAGCTTTCTTT.

This chain joins TRBV27 and TRBJ1-1; a weak D match, TRBD1 (5 bases). The CDR3 extends over 14 amino acids. V lost 3 bases and J lost 4, with 12 bases in between. Per the germline V gene, CDR1 is MNHEY and CDR2 is SMNVEV (reference sequence). CDR3 sequence: CASSFGGWSTEAFF. CDR3 bases: TGTGCCAGCAGTTTCGGGGGGTGGAGCACTGAAGCTTTCTTT.

This rearrangement joins TRBV27 to TRBJ1-2, with 9 bases identical to TRBD1. This CDR3 comprises 18 residues. Germline-derived CDR1 and CDR2 are MNHEY and SMNVEV (reference sequence). V was clipped by 2 bases and J by 2 bases; unmatched bases: 12. The CDR3 loop is CASSLQGTGKGVNYGYTF. The CDR3 DNA follows: TGTGCCAGCAGTTTACAAGGGACAGGGAAGGGGGTGAACTATGGCTACACCTTC.

The V and J genes are TRBV6-5 and TRBJ1-2, with unresolved D. The V gene lost 5 bases and the J gene lost 0 bases, with 7 bases spanning the gap. There are 13 residues in the CDR3. Germline V gene sequence: CDR1 MNHEY, CDR2 SVGAGI. CDR3 protein: CASSPSANYGYTF. The CDR3 region has the DNA TGTGCCAGCAGTCCGTCAGCTAACTATGGCTACACCTTC.

The rearrangement uses TRBV28 and TRBJ2-7, with a possible D match to TRBD2 (6 bases). V was trimmed by 7 bases and J by 3 bases, leaving 19 bases between them. Germline V gene lookup returns CDR1 MDHEN and CDR2 SYDVKM. The CDR3 contains 15 residues. The CDR3 reads CASNLSGRAIYEQYF. The DNA for the CDR3 is TGTGCCAGCAATCTTAGCGGTCGAGCGATCTACGAGCAGTACTTC. Combining the CDR3 with reference TRBV28 and TRBJ2-7 gives the whole variable domain DVKVTQSSRYLVKRTGEKVFLECVQDMDHENMFWYRQDPGLGLRLIYFSYDVKMKEKGDIPEGYSVSREKKERFSLILESASTNQTSMYLCASNLSGRAIYEQYFGPGTRLTVT.

V is TRBV28 and J is TRBJ2-3, with a weak D call TRBD2 (7 bases). The V gene lost 6 bases and the J gene lost 0 bases, with 16 bases spanning the gap. CDR1 MDHEN and CDR2 SYDVKM come from the germline V gene. CDR3 length equals 16 residues. The CDR3 DNA is TGTGCCAGCAGCCGAAGCGGGACACTAAGCACAGATACGCAGTATTTT. Protein sequence: CASSRSGTLSTDTQYF.